The present TCR beta chain was sequenced within a study of blood T cell repertoires in COVID-19. Germline lookup yields CDR1 SGHVS and CDR2 FNYEAQ. Trimming cost V 2 bases and J 6 bases; bases outside gene matches: 4. The CDR3 is 14 residues long. Assay used: immunoSEQ multiplex PCR; TCRdb lists only in-frame clones, some missing. Of about 310,000 clones listed, approximately 89% are singletons. Everyone who took part was roughly 18 to 90 years old, and they came from some 23 US areas. Donors in Cohort 3 counted as recovered after two negative PCRs, clearance, or symptom resolution. The sample was PBMCs or T cells enriched from blood (not recorded which). The clonotype comes from a woman aged 40 to 49 who had recovered from COVID-19. The J gene is TRBJ2-1, the V gene TRBV7-6; TRBD2 agrees at 7 bases. CDR3 sequence reads: CASSLRLAPNEQFF. The CDR3 nucleotides are TGTGCCAGCAGCTTAAGACTAGCCCCCAATGAGCAGTTCTTC.